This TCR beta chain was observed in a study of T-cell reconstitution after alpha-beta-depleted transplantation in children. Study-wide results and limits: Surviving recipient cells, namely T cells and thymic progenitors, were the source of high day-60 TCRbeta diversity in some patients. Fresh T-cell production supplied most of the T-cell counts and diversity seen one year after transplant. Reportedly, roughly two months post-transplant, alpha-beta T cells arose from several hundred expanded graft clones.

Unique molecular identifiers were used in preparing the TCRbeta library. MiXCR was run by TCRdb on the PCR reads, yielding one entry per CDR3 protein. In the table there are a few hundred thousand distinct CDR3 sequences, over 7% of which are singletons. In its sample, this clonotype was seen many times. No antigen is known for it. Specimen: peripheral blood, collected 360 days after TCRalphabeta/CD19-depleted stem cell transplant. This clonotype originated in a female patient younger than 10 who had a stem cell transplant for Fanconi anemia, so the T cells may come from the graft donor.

The DNA of the CDR3 is TGCAGTGCTAGAGATATTTTGACAGGATACAATGAGCAGTTCTTC. Translated, it gives CSARDILTGYNEQFF. This chain connects TRBV20-1 to TRBJ2-1, with TRBD1 as a possible D gene (6 bases). Trimming took 0 bases from V and 4 from J, leaving 13 bases between them. CDR1 and CDR2 (germline): DFQATT, SNEGSKA (reference sequence). The CDR3 spans 15 residues.